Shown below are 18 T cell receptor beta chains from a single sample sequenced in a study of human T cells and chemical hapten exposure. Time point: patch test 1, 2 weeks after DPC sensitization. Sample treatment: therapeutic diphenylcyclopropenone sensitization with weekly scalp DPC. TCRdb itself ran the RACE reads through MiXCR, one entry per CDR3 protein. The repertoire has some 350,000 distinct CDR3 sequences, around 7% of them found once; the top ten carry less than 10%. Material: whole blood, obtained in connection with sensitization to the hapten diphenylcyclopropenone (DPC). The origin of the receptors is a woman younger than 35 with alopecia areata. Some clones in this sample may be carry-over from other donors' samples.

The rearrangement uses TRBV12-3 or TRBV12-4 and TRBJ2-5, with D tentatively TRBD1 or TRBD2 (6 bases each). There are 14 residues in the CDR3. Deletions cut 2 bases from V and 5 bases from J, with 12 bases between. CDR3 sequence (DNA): TGTGCCAGCAGTTTAAACCGGGGGCCGGAGACCCAGTACTTC. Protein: CASSLNRGPETQYF.

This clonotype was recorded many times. CDR3 in DNA: TGTGCCAGCAGCTCGACGGGACAGGGGTTCACCGGGGAGCTGTTTTTT. Translation: CASSSTGQGFTGELFF. The chain joins TRBV5-4 to TRBJ2-2; 10 nucleotides agree with TRBD1. V shed 3 bases and J 4 bases; nucleotides not matched to a gene: 6. Germline V CDR1 and CDR2: SGHNT, YYREEE (reference sequence). This CDR3 contains 16 residues.

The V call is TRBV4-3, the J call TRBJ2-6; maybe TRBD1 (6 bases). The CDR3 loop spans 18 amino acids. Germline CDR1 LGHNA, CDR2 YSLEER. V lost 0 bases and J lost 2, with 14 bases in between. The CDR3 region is CASSQERTVSAGANVLTF. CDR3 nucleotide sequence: TGCGCCAGCAGCCAAGAGAGGACAGTCTCTGCTGGGGCCAACGTCCTGACTTTC.

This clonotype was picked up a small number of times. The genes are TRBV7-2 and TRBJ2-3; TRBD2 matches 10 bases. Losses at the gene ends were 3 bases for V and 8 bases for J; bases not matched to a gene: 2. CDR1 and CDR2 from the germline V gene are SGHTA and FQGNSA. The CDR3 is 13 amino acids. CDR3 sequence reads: CASSLSSGGTQYF. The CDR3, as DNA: TGTGCCAGCAGCTTGTCTAGCGGGGGTACGCAGTATTTT.

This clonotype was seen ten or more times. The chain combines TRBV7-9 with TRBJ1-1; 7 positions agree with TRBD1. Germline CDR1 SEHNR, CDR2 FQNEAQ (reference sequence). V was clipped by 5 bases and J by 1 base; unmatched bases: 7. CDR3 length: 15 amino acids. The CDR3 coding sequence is TGTGCCAGCAGCCCCGGGGACAGACAGAACACTGAAGCTTTCTTT. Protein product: CASSPGDRQNTEAFF.

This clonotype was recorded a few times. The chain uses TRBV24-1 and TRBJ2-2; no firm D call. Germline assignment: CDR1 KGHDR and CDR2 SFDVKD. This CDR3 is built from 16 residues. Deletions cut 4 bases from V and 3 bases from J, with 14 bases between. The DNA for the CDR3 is TGTGCCACCAGTGACCGAGGTGGCTGGGACACCGGGGAGCTGTTTTTT. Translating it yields CATSDRGGWDTGELFF.

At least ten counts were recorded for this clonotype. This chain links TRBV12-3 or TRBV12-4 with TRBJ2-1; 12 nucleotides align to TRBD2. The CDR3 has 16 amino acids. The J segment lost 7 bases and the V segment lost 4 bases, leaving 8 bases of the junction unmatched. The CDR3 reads CASSSALAGGMNEQFF. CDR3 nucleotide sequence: TGTGCCAGCAGTTCTGCTCTAGCGGGGGGGATGAATGAGCAGTTCTTC.

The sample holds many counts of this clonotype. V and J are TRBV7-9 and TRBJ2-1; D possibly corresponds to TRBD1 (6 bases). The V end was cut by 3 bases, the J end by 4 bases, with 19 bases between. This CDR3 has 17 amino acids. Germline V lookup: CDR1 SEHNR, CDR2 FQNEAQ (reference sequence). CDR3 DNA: TGTGCCAGCAGCTTTCTCCTGGGCAGGGGAGTGTACAATGAGCAGTTCTTC. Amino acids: CASSFLLGRGVYNEQFF.

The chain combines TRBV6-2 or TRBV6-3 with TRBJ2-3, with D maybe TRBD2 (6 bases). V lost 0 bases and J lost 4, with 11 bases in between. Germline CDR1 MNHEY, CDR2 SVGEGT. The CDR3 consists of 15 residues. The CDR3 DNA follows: TGTGCCAGCAGTTACTCGGGACTTTTCCCAGATACGCAGTATTTT. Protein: CASSYSGLFPDTQYF.

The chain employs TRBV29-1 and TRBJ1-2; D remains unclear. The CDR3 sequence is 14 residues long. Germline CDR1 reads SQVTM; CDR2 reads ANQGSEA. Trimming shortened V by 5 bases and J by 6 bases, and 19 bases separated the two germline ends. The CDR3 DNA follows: TGCAGCGTTCGGAGGAAAGGATACAGCGATGGCTACACCTTC. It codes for CSVRRKGYSDGYTF.

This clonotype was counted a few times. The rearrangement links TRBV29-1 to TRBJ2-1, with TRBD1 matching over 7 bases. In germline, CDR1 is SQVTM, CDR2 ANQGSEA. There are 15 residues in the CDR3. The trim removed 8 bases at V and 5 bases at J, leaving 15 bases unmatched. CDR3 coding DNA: TGCAGCATCACCGGGACAGTCGGTGGCAACAATGAGCAGTTCTTC. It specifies CSITGTVGGNNEQFF.

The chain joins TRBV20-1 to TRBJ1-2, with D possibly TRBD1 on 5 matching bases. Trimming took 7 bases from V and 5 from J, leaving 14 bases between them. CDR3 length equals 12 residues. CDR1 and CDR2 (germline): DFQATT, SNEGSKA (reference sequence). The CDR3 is CSGVAGAYGYTF. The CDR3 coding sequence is TGCAGTGGTGTGGCCGGGGCTTATGGCTACACCTTC.

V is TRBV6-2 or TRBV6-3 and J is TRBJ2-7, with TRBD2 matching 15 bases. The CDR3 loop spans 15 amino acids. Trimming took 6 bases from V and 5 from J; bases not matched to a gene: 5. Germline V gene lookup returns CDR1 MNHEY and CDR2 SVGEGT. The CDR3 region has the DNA TGTGCCAGCAGCTCGGGACTAGCGGGGGGTAACGAGCAGTACTTC. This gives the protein CASSSGLAGGNEQYF.

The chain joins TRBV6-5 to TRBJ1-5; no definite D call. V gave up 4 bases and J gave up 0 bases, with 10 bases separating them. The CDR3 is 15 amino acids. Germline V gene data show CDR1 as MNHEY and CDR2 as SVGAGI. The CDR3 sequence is CASSSTGFSNQPQHF. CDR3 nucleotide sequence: TGTGCCAGCAGTTCCACGGGATTTAGCAATCAGCCCCAGCATTTT.

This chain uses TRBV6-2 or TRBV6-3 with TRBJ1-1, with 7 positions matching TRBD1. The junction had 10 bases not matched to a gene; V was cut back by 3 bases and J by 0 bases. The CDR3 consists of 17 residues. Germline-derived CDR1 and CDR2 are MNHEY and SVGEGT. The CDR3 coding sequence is TGTGCCAGCAGTTATCTAAGGGGACAGCAGATGAACACTGAAGCTTTCTTT. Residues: CASSYLRGQQMNTEAFF.

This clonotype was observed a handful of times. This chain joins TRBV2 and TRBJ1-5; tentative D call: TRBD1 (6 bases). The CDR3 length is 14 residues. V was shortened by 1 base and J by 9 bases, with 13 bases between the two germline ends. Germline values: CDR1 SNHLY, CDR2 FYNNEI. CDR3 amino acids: CASSEGGLDPPQHF. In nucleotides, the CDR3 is TGTGCCAGCAGTGAAGGGGGGCTTGACCCGCCCCAGCATTTT.

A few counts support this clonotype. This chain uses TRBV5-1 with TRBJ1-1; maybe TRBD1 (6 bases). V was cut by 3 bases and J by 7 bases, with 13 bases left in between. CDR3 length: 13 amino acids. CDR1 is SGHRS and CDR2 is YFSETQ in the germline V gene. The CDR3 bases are TGCGCCAGCAGCTCGACGGGGGCGGGTGAAGCTTTCTTT. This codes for CASSSTGAGEAFF.

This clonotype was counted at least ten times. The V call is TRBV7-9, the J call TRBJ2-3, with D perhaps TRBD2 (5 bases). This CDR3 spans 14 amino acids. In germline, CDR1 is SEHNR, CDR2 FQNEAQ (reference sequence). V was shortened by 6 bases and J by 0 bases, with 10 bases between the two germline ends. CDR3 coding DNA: TGTGCCAGCAGTTTCACGGGGAGCACAGATACGCAGTATTTT. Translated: CASSFTGSTDTQYF. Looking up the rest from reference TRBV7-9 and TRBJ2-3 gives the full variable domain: DTGVSQNPRHKITKRGQNVTFRCDPISEHNRLYWYRQTLGQGPEFLTYFQNEAQLEKSRLLSDRFSAERPKGSFSTLEIQRTEQGDSAMYLCASSFTGSTDTQYFGPGTRLTVL.